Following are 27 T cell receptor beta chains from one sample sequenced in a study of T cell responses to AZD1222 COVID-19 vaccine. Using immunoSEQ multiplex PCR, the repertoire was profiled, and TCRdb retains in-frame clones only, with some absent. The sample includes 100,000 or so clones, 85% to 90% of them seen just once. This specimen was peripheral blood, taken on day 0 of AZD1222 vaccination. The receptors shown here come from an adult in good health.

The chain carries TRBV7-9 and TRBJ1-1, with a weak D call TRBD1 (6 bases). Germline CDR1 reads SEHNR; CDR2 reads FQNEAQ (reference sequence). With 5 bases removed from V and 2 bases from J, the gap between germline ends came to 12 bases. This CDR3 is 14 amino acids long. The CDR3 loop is CASSQRGGNTEAFF. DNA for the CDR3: TGTGCCAGCAGCCAAAGGGGGGGAAACACTGAAGCTTTCTTT.

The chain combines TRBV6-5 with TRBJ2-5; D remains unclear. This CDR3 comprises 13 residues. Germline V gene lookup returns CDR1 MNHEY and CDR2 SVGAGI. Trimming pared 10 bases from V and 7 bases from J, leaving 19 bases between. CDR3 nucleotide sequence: TGTGCCACCAAGACGACGTACTTGTTGACCCAGTACTTC. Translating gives CATKTTYLLTQYF.

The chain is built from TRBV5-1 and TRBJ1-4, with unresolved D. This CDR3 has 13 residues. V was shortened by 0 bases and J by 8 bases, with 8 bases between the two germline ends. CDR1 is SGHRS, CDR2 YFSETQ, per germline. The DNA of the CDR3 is TGCGCCAGCAGCTTGGGTCCCAGGGAAAAACTGTTTTTT. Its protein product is CASSLGPREKLFF.

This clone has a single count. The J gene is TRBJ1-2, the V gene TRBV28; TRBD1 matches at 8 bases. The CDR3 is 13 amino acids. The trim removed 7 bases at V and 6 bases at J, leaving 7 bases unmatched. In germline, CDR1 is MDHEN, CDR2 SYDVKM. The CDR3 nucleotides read TGTGCCAGCATTTTGCCAGGGGGCGATGGCTACACCTTC. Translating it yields CASILPGGDGYTF.

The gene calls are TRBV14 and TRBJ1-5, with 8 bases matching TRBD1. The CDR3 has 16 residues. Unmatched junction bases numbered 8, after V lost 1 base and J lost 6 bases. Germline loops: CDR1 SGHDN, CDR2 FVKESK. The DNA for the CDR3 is TGTGCCAGCAGCCAAGGCGGGGCAGGGGGCCTTCAGCCCCAGCATTTT. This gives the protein CASSQGGAGGLQPQHF.

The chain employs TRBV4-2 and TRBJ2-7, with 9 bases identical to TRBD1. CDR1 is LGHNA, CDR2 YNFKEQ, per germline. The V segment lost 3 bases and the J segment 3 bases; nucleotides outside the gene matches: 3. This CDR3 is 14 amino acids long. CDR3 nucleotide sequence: TGTGCCAGCAGCCAGGGACAGGGAAGCTACGAGCAGTACTTC. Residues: CASSQGQGSYEQYF.

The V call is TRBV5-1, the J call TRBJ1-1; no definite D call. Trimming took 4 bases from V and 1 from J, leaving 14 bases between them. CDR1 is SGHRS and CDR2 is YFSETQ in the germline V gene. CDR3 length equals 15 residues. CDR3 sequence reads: CASSPRALENTEAFF. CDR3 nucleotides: TGCGCCAGCAGCCCAAGAGCGCTAGAGAACACTGAAGCTTTCTTT.

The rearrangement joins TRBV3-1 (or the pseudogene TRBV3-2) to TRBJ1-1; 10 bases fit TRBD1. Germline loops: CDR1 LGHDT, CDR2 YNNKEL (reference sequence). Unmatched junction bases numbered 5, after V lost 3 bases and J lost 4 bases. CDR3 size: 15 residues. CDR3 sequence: CASSHDGQGGTEAFF. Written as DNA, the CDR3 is TGTGCCAGCAGCCATGACGGACAGGGGGGCACTGAAGCTTTCTTT.

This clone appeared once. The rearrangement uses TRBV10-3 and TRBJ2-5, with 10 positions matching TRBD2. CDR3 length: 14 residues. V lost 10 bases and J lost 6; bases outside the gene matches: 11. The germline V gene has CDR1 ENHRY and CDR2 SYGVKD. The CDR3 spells CATGLAGEAKTQYF. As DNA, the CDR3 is TGTGCCACCGGTCTAGCGGGGGAGGCCAAGACCCAGTACTTC.

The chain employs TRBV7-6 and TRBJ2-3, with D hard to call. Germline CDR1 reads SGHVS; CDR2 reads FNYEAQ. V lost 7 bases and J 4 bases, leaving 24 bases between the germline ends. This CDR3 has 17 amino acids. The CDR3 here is CASTFSPLGGSSDTQYF. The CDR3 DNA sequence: TGTGCCAGCACCTTCTCCCCGCTAGGTGGGTCCTCAGATACGCAGTATTTT.

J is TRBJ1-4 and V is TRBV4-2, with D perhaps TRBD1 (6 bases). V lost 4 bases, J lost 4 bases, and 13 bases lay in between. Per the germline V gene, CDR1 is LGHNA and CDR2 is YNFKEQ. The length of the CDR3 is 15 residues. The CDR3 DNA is TGTGCCAGCAGCCTATCTCAGGGGAATAATGAAAAACTGTTTTTT. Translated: CASSLSQGNNEKLFF.

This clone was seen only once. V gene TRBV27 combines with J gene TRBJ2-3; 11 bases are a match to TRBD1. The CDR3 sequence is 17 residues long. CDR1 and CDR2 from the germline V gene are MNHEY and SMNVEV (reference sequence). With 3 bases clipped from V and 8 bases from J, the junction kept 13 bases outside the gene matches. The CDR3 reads CASSFHPRDRGLVTQYF. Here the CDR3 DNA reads TGTGCCAGCAGTTTCCACCCTAGGGACAGGGGGTTGGTTACGCAGTATTTT.

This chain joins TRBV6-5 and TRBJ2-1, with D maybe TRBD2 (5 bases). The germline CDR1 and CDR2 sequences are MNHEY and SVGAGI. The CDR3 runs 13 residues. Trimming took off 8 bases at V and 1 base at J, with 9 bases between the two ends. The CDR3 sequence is CASGRGSYNEQFF. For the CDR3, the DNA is TGTGCCAGCGGACGGGGTTCCTACAATGAGCAGTTCTTC.

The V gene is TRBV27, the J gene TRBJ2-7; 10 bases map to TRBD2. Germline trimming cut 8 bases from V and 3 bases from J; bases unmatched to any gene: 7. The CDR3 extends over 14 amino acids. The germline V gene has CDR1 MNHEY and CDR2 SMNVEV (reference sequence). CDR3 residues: CASWRASGSYEQYF. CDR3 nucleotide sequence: TGTGCCAGCTGGAGGGCTAGCGGGAGCTACGAGCAGTACTTC.

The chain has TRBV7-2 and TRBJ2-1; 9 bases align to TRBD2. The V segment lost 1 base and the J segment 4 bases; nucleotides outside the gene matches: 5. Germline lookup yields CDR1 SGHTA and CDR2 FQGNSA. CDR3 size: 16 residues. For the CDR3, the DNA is TGTGCCAGCAGCTTAGTGTCTAGCGGGGATTACAATGAGCAGTTCTTC. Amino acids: CASSLVSSGDYNEQFF.

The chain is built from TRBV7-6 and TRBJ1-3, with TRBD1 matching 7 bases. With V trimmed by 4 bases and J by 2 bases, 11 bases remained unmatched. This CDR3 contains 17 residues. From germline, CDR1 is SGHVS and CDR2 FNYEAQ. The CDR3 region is CASSSDTQGIAGNTIYF. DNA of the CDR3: TGTGCCAGCAGCTCCGACACACAGGGGATCGCTGGAAACACCATATATTTT. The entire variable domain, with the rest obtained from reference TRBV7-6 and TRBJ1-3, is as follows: GAGVSQSPRYKVTKRGQDVALRCDPISGHVSLYWYRQALGQGPEFLTYFNYEAQQDKSGLPNDRFSAERPEGSISTLTIQRTEQRDSAMYRCASSSDTQGIAGNTIYFGEGSWLTVV.

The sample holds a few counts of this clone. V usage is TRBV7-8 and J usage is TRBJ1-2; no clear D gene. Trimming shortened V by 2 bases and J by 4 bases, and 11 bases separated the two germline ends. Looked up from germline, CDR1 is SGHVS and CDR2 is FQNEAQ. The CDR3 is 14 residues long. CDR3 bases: TGTGCCAGCAGCTTAAATAAGTGGCGCTATGGCTACACCTTC. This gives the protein CASSLNKWRYGYTF.

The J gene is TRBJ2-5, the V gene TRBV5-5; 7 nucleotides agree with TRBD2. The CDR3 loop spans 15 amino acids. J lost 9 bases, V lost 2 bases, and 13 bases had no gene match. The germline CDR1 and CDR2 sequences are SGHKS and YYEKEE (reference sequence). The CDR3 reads CASSFRSGIGVSQYF. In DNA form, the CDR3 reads TGTGCCAGCAGCTTCAGGAGCGGGATTGGGGTGTCCCAGTACTTC.

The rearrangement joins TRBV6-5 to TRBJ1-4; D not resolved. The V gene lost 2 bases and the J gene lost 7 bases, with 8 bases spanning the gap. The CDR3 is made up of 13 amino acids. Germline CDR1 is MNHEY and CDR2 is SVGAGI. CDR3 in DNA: TGTGCCAGCAGTTACCGGGAAAGTGAAAAACTGTTTTTT. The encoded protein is CASSYRESEKLFF.

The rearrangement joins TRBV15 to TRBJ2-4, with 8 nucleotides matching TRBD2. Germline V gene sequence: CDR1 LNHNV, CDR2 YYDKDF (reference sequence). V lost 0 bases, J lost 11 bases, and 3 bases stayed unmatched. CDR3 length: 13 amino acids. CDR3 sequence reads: CATSREIAGLQYF. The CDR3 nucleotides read TGTGCCACCAGCAGAGAGATAGCGGGACTTCAGTACTTC.

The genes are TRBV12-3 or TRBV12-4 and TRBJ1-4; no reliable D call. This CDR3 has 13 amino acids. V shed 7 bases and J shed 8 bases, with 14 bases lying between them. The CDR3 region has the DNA TGTGCCAGCATGCTTAGGGTGCAGGAAAAACTGTTTTTT. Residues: CASMLRVQEKLFF.

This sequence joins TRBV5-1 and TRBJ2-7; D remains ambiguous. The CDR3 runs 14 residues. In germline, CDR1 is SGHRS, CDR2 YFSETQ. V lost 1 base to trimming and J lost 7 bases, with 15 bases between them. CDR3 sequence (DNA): TGCGCCAGCAGCTTGTCGGCCAATTCAAGGGAGCAGTACTTC. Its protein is CASSLSANSREQYF.

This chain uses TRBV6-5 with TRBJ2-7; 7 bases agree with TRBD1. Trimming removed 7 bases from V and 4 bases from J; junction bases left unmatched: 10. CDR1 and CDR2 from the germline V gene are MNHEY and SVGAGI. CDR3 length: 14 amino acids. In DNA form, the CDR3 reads TGTGCCAGCACAGCGGTAGGGGGCAGTTACGAGCAGTACTTC. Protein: CASTAVGGSYEQYF.

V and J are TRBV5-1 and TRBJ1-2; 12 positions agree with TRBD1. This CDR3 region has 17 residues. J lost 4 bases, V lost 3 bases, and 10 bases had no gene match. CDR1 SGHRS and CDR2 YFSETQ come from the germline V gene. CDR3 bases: TGCGCCAGCAGCTCGGGACAGGGGGCCACCCCCACCTATGGCTACACCTTC. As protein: CASSSGQGATPTYGYTF.

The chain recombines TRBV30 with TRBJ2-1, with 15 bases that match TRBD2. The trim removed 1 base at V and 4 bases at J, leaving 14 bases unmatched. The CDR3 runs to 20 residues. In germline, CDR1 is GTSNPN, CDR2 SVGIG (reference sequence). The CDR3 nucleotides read TGTGCCTGGAGTGGAGGGAGGACTAGCGGGAGGGTCGGGGGTTACAATGAGCAGTTCTTC. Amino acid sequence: CAWSGGRTSGRVGGYNEQFF. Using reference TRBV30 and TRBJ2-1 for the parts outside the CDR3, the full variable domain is SQTIHQWPATLVQPVGSPLSLECTVEGTSNPNLYWYRQAAGRGLQLLFYSVGIGQISSEVPQNLSASRPQDRQFILSSKKLLLSDSGFYLCAWSGGRTSGRVGGYNEQFFGPGTRLTVL.

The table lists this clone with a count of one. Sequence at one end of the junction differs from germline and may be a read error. DNA of the CDR3: TGTGCCAGCAGAGAAGGGTTCATCTCTGGAAACACCATATATTTT. Its protein is CASREGFISGNTIYF. The chain has TRBV6-1 and TRBJ1-3; D gene ambiguous. Germline CDR1 is MNHNS and CDR2 is SASEGT. This CDR3 has 15 amino acids.

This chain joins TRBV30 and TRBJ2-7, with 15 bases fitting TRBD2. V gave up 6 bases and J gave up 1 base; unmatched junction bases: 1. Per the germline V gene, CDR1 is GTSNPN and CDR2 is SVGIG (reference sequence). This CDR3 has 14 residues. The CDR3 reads CACGTSGRSYEQYF. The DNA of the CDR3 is TGTGCCTGCGGGACTAGCGGGAGGTCCTACGAGCAGTACTTC.